A selection of T cell receptor beta chains follows, all from one sample in a study of blood T cell repertoires in COVID-19. Assay used: immunoSEQ multiplex PCR; TCRdb lists only in-frame clones, some missing. The sample has 35,000 to 50,000 clones; about nine tenths are singletons. The sequenced sample was peripheral blood. These receptors were collected from a man aged 55 to 69 with active COVID-19. Each CDR3 is given with its conserved first and last residue. Fields, in order: clone size, J gene, V gene, D gene, CDR3 DNA, CDR3 protein. A D gene is named only where the DNA matches it firmly. Only some rows state a clone size, as once, few, many or a class for expanded clones.

>.|TRBJ2-2|TRBV4-1|TRBD2
TGCGCCAGCAGCCAAGATAATGGGGGGGTACTAGCGAACACCGGGGAGCTGTTTTTT
CASSQDNGGVLANTGELFF
>.|TRBJ2-2|TRBV7-6|TRBD1
TGTGCCAGCAGCTTAGTGGTCAGGGGGATCCCGGGGGAGCTGTTTTTT
CASSLVVRGIPGELFF
>few|TRBJ1-1|TRBV27|.
TGTGCCAGCATTGGCGTTAGGGAGGATACTATGAACACTGAAGCTTTCTTT
CASIGVREDTMNTEAFF
>.|TRBJ2-1|TRBV27|TRBD2
TGTGCCAGCAGTTTAGCGGGAGAATTCAATGAGCAGTTCTTC
CASSLAGEFNEQFF
>once|TRBJ2-7|TRBV29-1|.
TGCAGCGCTAGTACAGGGAATCGAGGCGAGCAGTACTTC
CSASTGNRGEQYF
>.|TRBJ2-7|TRBV18|.
TGTGCCAGCTCACCACCTGGGGCAGGAGTTTCCTACGAGCAGTACTTC
CASSPPGAGVSYEQYF
>.|TRBJ2-5|TRBV6-5|TRBD1
TGTGCCAGCACCCGATCAGGGGGAGAGACCCAGTACTTC
CASTRSGGETQYF
>.|TRBJ1-2|TRBV27|TRBD1
TGTGCCAGCAGTACCCGACCGGGACAGGGGGACTATGGCTACACCTTC
CASSTRPGQGDYGYTF
>.|TRBJ1-1|TRBV2|TRBD1
TGTGCCAGCAGGGGGACAGAGAACACTGAAGCTTTCTTT
CASRGTENTEAFF
>.|TRBJ2-7|TRBV9|.
TGTGCCAGCAGCGTAGGGGGTACAGGGCTCTACGAACAGTACTTC
CASSVGGTGLYEQYF
>.|TRBJ2-1|TRBV7-9|TRBD2
TGTGCCAGCAGCGGGCGGACTAGTCATGAGCAGTTCTTC
CASSGRTSHEQFF
>.|TRBJ2-1|TRBV21-1|.
TGTGCCAGCAGCCTTGGCCTAGCGGGGAACAATGAGCAGTTCTTC
CASSLGLAGNNEQFF
>few|TRBJ2-2|TRBV27|TRBD2
TGTGCCAGCAGTCCTACCCTCGGAGCGGGAGCGGTCGGGGAGCTGTTTTTT
CASSPTLGAGAVGELFF
>.|TRBJ2-1|TRBV7-2|.
TGTGCCAGCAGCTTCGCCTCTAGGTACAATGAGCAGTTCTTC
CASSFASRYNEQFF
>.|TRBJ1-2|TRBV5-1|TRBD1
TGCGCCAGCAGCTTGGGACAGGGGATCTACTATGGCTACACCTTC
CASSLGQGIYYGYTF
>.|TRBJ2-1|TRBV5-1|.
TGCGCCAGCAGCTTGACAAATGAGCAGTTCTTC
CASSLTNEQFF
>.|TRBJ1-6|TRBV5-4|TRBD1
TGTGCCAGCAGCCGACAGGGCTCACCCCTCCACTTT
CASSRQGSPLHF
>.|TRBJ1-2|TRBV5-1|TRBD1
TGCGCCAGCAGCGGGAACAGGGGGCAGAAAGGCTACACCTTC
CASSGNRGQKGYTF
>.|TRBJ2-1|TRBV25-1|.
TGTGCCAGCAGGGGACTGAGCCCCTACAATGAGCAGTTCTTC
CASRGLSPYNEQFF
>.|TRBJ2-5|TRBV9|TRBD1
TGTGCCAGCAGCCCCACAGGGGGCTACGAGACCCAGTACTTC
CASSPTGGYETQYF
>.|TRBJ2-2|TRBV5-1|.
TGCGCCAGCAGCTTGGATCCGGGGGACACCGGGGAGCTGTTTTTT
CASSLDPGDTGELFF
>.|TRBJ2-2|TRBV5-1|TRBD2
TGCGCCAGCAGCTTGGGACTAGCGGGGGGTCCCGGGGAGCTGTTTTTT
CASSLGLAGGPGELFF
>once|TRBJ2-2|TRBV30|TRBD2
TGTGCCTGGAGCAATAGCGGGGGGAACACCGGGGAGCTGTTTTTT
CAWSNSGGNTGELFF
>.|TRBJ2-1|TRBV19|TRBD2
TGTGCCAGTAGTAAGGGACTAGCGGCGGGTCATGAGCAGTTCTTC
CASSKGLAAGHEQFF
>.|TRBJ2-1|TRBV7-2|.
TGTGCCAGCAGCCCTGCCGCTAGCTTTGGGAATGAGCAGTTCTTC
CASSPAASFGNEQFF
>.|TRBJ1-1|TRBV7-8|.
TGTGCCAGCAGCTTAGGGAAGGGGACAAACACTGAAGCTTTCTTT
CASSLGKGTNTEAFF
>.|TRBJ2-5|TRBV7-2|TRBD1
TGTGCCAGCAGCCAATCGGGACAGCAAGAGACCCAGTACTTC
CASSQSGQQETQYF